These T cell receptor beta chains were read from a single sample in a study of STAT5B mutations in CD4+ large granular lymphocyte leukemia. Profiling relied on immunoSEQ multiplex PCR, and the TCRdb table lists in-frame clones only, not all of them. Of about 36,000 clones detected, about 80% appear once; the ten largest clones hold around 0.5%. The sequenced sample consisted of CD4+ T cells from blood buffy coats. The receptors were gathered from a human donor in good health. Both conserved end residues are part of each CDR3.

v_gene	j_gene	CDR3aa
TRBV7-2	TRBJ2-1	CASSPSGLAGSYNEQFF
TRBV19	TRBJ1-2	CASSLGDNQGYGYTF
TRBV6-1	TRBJ1-5	CASRQDGNQPQHF
TRBV15	TRBJ1-4	CATSRGQEGIPNEKLFF
TRBV9	TRBJ2-7	CASSVGGRLYEQYF
TRBV11-1	TRBJ2-1	CASSLQSLDYNEQFF
TRBV19	TRBJ1-4	CASSMMGEPTNEKLFF
TRBV18	TRBJ2-7	CASSPPWTQEGDEQYF
TRBV10-3	TRBJ2-2	CAIRLSDRGFATGELFF
TRBV2	TRBJ2-1	CASRRAGSDEQFF
TRBV5-1	TRBJ2-1	CASAEDVNYNEQFF
TRBV6-6	TRBJ2-5	CASSYGGQGIQETQYF
TRBV4-1	TRBJ2-7	CASSQGQRDGNEQYF
TRBV10-2	TRBJ2-3	CASSELGPAGDTQYF
TRBV5-1	TRBJ2-7	CASSPDPGETEQYF
TRBV6-5	TRBJ1-4	CASSLLRGGTSGLFF
TRBV9	TRBJ2-3	CASSRRGTSGSADTQYF
TRBV4-3	TRBJ2-1	CASSPGGIYNEQFF
TRBV18	TRBJ2-3	CASSGLRSTDTQYF
TRBV27	TRBJ2-1	CASGRLAVNNEQFF
TRBV5-1	TRBJ1-2	CASSAGTTDGYTF
TRBV5-6	TRBJ2-1	CASSSSYLLVGAAYNEQFF
TRBV5-1	TRBJ1-1	CASSHGTGKNTEAFF
TRBV15	TRBJ2-5	CATTPRGGRETQYF
TRBV7-9	TRBJ1-3	CASSIRRGQSGNTIYF
TRBV15	TRBJ2-5	CATSSRTPRAETQYF
TRBV5-4	TRBJ2-3	CASSRGGTDTQYF
TRBV19	TRBJ2-5	CASAGTSQKETQYF
TRBV20-1	TRBJ2-5	CSPEEETQYF
TRBV9	TRBJ2-3	CASSVAGGGTTDTQYF
TRBV19	TRBJ2-1	CASSSRDRQFF